This T cell receptor beta chain was identified in a study of blood T cells in healthy people across ages. General study findings and limits: More naive CD4+ cells and higher diversity marked long-lived donors relative to aged donors.

Comment on this clonotype: The antigen is undetermined.

Together with a sample-barcoded 5' primer, a J-beta primer mix was included in a second PCR lasting about 7 to 12 cycles. A single record per CDR3 protein comes from TCRdb applying MiXCR to the 5' RACE reads. The data hold approximately 850,000 distinct CDR3 sequences, with about 42% observed a single time. Germline-derived CDR1 and CDR2 are DFQATT and SNEGSKA (reference sequence). This CDR3 comprises 13 residues. V usage is TRBV20-1 and J usage is TRBJ2-7; 7 bases are shared with TRBD2. Material: blood. The origin of this receptor is a man between 60 and 75 years old in good health. This chain's CDR3 is CRAVPSGSYEQYF. The DNA of the CDR3 is TGCAGAGCTGTTCCTAGCGGATCCTACGAGCAGTACTTC.